This T cell receptor beta chain was sequenced in a study of response to subunit inactivated influenza vaccine. The CDR3 has 15 amino acids. V shed 1 base and J shed 3 bases, with 10 bases lying between them. The V gene's germline CDR1 is SEHNR and CDR2 FQNEAQ (reference sequence). TCRdb reprocessed the RT-PCR reads via MiXCR and lists one record per CDR3 protein. The sample has hundreds of thousands of distinct CDR3 sequences; about a tenth are singletons. The TCR originated in a man in his fifties or sixties who received an inactivated influenza vaccine. The genes are TRBV7-9 and TRBJ2-1; D is possibly TRBD1 (6 bases). Here the sequenced sample was PBMCs from blood, taken more than 35 days after vaccination. The CDR3 DNA sequence: TGTGCCAGCAGCTTAGACAGGGACCTCTACAATGAGCAGTTCTTC. It encodes CASSLDRDLYNEQFF. Looking up the rest from reference TRBV7-9 and TRBJ2-1 gives the full variable domain: DTGVSQNPRHKITKRGQNVTFRCDPISEHNRLYWYRQTLGQGPEFLTYFQNEAQLEKSRLLSDRFSAERPKGSFSTLEIQRTEQGDSAMYLCASSLDRDLYNEQFFGPGTRLTVL.